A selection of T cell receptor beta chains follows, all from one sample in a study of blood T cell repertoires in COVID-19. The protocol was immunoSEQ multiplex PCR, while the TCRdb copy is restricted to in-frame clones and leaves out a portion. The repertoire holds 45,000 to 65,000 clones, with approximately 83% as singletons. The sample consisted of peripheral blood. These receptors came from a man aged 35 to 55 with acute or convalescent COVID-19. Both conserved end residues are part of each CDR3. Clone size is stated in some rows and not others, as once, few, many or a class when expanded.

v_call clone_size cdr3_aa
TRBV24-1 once CATSGDRNYGYTF
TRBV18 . CASAEYLNTEAFF
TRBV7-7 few CASSSHPGTEAFF
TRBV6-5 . CASSPSTETNYGYTF
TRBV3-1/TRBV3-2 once CASSPLGGPVEQFF
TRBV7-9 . CASSPPGSPRYEQYF
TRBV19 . CASKPLDSLNTEAFF
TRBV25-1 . CASRDRANTGELFF
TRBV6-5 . CASRIAGANVLTF
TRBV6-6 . CACRPAEETQYF
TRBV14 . CASSRQGTLSGYTF
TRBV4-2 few CASSQEDYPRRETQYF
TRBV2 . CASRTSRARSPLHF
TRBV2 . CASSTGVPGGYTF
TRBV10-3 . CAISTGQGVGYEQYF
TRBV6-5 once CASSYGEGAETQYF
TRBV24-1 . CATSANKDSKETQYF
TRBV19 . CASSDRGLNEQYF
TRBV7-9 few CASSVVSGGADTQYF
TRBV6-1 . CASSARRPDRPNQPQHF
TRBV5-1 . CASSLNRLPDTQYF
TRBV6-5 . CASSPGSSNQPQHF
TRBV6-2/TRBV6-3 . CASSFRQGNSPLHF
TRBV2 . CASSLNTGGYEQYF
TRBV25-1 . CASSILQGGTGELFF
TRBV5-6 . CASSLADRAHGYTF
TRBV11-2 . CASSLEDSLGQPQHF
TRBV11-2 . CASSSLYSGGNGEQFF
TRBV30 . CAWSAPGTTVYAFF
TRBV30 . CAWSPRTGGFTGELFF
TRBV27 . CASSIAENTEAFF
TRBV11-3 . CASSLQRGLGTGELFF
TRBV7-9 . CASSLDQMTGVGTEAFF
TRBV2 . CASGGDRAREQYF
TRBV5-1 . CASSLEGGGNQPQHF
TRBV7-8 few CASSPRAGELFF
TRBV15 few CATSRLGERSTDTQYF
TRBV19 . CASSAQPGGGKETDTQYF
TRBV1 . CTIVAGGPQETQYF